This passage covers 20 T cell receptor beta chains from one sample sequenced in a study of T-cell memory formation after mild COVID-19. TCRdb reprocessed the 5' RACE reads via MiXCR and lists one record per CDR3 protein. In the table there are approximately 250,000 distinct CDR3 sequences, approximately 15% of which are singletons. The sample comprised PBMCs or a T cell subset sorted from them (not recorded which). The origin of the receptors is a man aged 18 to 35 who had mild COVID-19 (a few samples of this study predate the infection). Cell type and time point are not known.

This clonotype was observed a few times. The chain links TRBV6-4 to TRBJ2-1; the match to TRBD1 covers 8 bases. The CDR3 is 15 amino acids. Germline CDR1 reads MRHNA; CDR2 reads SNTAGT. Unmatched junction bases numbered 10, after V lost 4 bases and J lost 8 bases. CDR3 sequence reads: CASSVYPTGAYEQFF. The CDR3 coding sequence is TGTGCCAGCAGTGTGTATCCGACAGGGGCATATGAGCAGTTCTTC.

The chain is built from TRBV10-3 and TRBJ2-2; 8 nucleotides align to TRBD1. Germline lookup yields CDR1 ENHRY and CDR2 SYGVKD. V was pared by 8 bases and J by 4 bases, with 6 bases of the junction left unmatched. The CDR3 has 14 residues. Here the CDR3 DNA reads TGTGCCATCTTAGGACAGGGCGGCACCGGGGAGCTGTTTTTT. It codes for CAILGQGGTGELFF.

A few counts support this clonotype. J is TRBJ2-7 and V is TRBV28, with D perhaps TRBD1 (6 bases). V was cut by 9 bases and J by 7 bases, with 16 bases left in between. There are 12 residues in the CDR3. From germline, CDR1 is MDHEN and CDR2 SYDVKM. DNA of the CDR3: TGTGCCAGTATCAGGGGCGGGTATGAGCAGTACGTC. It is translated as CASIRGGYEQYV.

This clonotype was seen a few times. The V gene is TRBV5-1, the J gene TRBJ2-5; the D gene could be TRBD1 or TRBD2 (5 bases each). Germline values: CDR1 SGHRS, CDR2 YFSETQ. V was clipped by 4 bases and J by 0 bases, with 10 bases between them. CDR3 length: 14 residues. The CDR3 DNA reads as TGCGCCAGCAGCCCGAGGGGTAACCAAGAGACCCAGTACTTC. Translating it yields CASSPRGNQETQYF.

This sequence joins TRBV11-2 and TRBJ2-7, with TRBD1 matching 12 bases. From germline, CDR1 is SGHAT and CDR2 FQNNGV. J lost 5 bases, V lost 0 bases, and 8 bases had no gene match. There are 17 residues in the CDR3. The CDR3 coding sequence is TGTGCCAGCAGCTTAGATATGTGGGACAGGGGGCCCCACGAGCAGTACGTC. It encodes CASSLDMWDRGPHEQYV.

In this sample, this clonotype turned up a few times. This chain links TRBV14 with TRBJ2-5; 7 nucleotides match TRBD2. The CDR3 covers 14 residues. CDR1 SGHDN and CDR2 FVKESK come from the germline V gene. The J segment lost 3 bases and the V segment lost 1 base, leaving 2 bases of the junction unmatched. This CDR3 is CASSQVAGEETQYF. The CDR3 region has the DNA TGTGCCAGCAGCCAAGTAGCGGGCGAAGAGACCCAGTACTTC.

This clonotype has just one count. V and J are TRBV6-2 or TRBV6-3 and TRBJ1-6, with D possibly TRBD1 on 5 matching bases. Germline CDR1 is MNHEY and CDR2 is SVGEGT. The CDR3 extends over 15 amino acids. V was pared by 0 bases and J by 7 bases, with 10 bases between. CDR3 loop: CASSYSTRANSPLHF. CDR3 nucleotides: TGTGCCAGCAGTTACTCGACCAGGGCCAATTCACCCCTCCACTTT.

This chain connects TRBV4-2 to TRBJ2-5; D is possibly TRBD1 or TRBD2 (5 bases each). V lost 2 bases, J lost 5 bases, and 9 bases lay in between. Germline V gives CDR1 LGHNA, CDR2 YNFKEQ. This CDR3 contains 13 residues. The CDR3 here is CASSQFGAETQYF. The CDR3 nucleotides read TGTGCCAGCAGCCAATTCGGGGCGGAGACCCAGTACTTC.

This clonotype has just a few counts. The chain recombines TRBV7-9 with TRBJ1-1; D may be TRBD1 (5 bases). The V and J ends lost 5 bases and 3 bases respectively, with 13 bases between them. The CDR3 sequence is 14 residues long. Germline-derived CDR1 and CDR2 are SEHNR and FQNEAQ (reference sequence). The chain's CDR3 is CASSGPWGDTEAFF. The CDR3 coding sequence is TGTGCCAGCAGCGGCCCCTGGGGGGACACTGAAGCTTTCTTT. Using reference TRBV7-9 and TRBJ1-1 for the parts outside the CDR3, the full variable domain is DTGVSQNPRHKITKRGQNVTFRCDPISEHNRLYWYRQTLGQGPEFLTYFQNEAQLEKSRLLSDRFSAERPKGSFSTLEIQRTEQGDSAMYLCASSGPWGDTEAFFGQGTRLTVV.

This clonotype was detected many times. Here the CDR3 reads CASSFATNYEQYF. The CDR3 bases are TGCGCCAGCAGCTTCGCCACCAACTACGAGCAGTACTTC. The rearrangement links TRBV5-1 to TRBJ2-7; the D is unclear. The germline V and J ends were trimmed by 2 bases and 3 bases, with 9 bases remaining between them. Germline V gene lookup returns CDR1 SGHRS and CDR2 YFSETQ. The CDR3 is 13 residues long.

The CDR3: CSARGTGRYEQYV. Here the CDR3 DNA reads TGCAGTGCTAGGGGGACAGGGCGCTACGAGCAGTACGTC. This chain connects TRBV20-1 to TRBJ2-7; 9 positions agree with TRBD1. CDR1 is DFQATT, CDR2 SNEGSKA, per germline (reference sequence). The V segment lost 3 bases and the J segment 3 bases; nucleotides outside the gene matches: 3. CDR3 length: 13 amino acids.

This clonotype was seen only a few times. J is TRBJ2-5 and V is TRBV20-1; 9 nucleotides match TRBD2. The V segment lost 0 bases and the J segment 3 bases; nucleotides outside the gene matches: 5. Looked up from germline, CDR1 is DFQATT and CDR2 is SNEGSKA (reference sequence). CDR3 length equals 15 residues. CDR3 loop: CSARDPVAGEETQYF. DNA of the CDR3: TGCAGTGCTAGAGATCCCGTAGCGGGGGAAGAGACCCAGTACTTC.

The sample holds a few counts of this clonotype. The V gene is TRBV7-2, the J gene TRBJ2-2; D is undetermined. Germline lookup yields CDR1 SGHTA and CDR2 FQGNSA. The CDR3 runs to 14 residues. The V and J ends lost 5 bases and 2 bases respectively, with 9 bases between them. The CDR3 coding sequence is TGTGCCAGCAGCGCCACAGCTAACACCGGGGAGCTGTTTTTT. Amino acids: CASSATANTGELFF. The whole variable domain, filled in from reference TRBV7-2 and TRBJ2-2, reads GAGVSQSPSNKVTEKGKDVELRCDPISGHTALYWYRQSLGQGLEFLIYFQGNSAPDKSGLPSDRFSAERTGGSVSTLTIQRTQQEDSAVYLCASSATANTGELFFGEGSRLTVL.

This sequence joins TRBV4-1 and TRBJ1-3; D is unclear. CDR1 and CDR2 (germline): MGHRA, YSYEKL. This CDR3 region has 13 residues. V dropped 1 base and J dropped 2 bases, with 3 bases sitting between them. As DNA, the CDR3 is TGCGCCAGCAGCCAAGCCACTGGAAACACCATATATTTT. The encoded protein is CASSQATGNTIYF.

This clonotype was seen a handful of times. The V and J genes are TRBV12-3 or TRBV12-4 and TRBJ1-2, with 8 positions matching TRBD1. The V gene end was trimmed by 2 bases and the J gene end by 2 bases; junction bases not matched to a gene: 1. The CDR3 is 14 residues long. CDR3 sequence: CASSLQGANYGYTF. The CDR3 DNA reads as TGTGCCAGCAGTTTACAGGGGGCGAACTATGGCTACACCTTC.

This CDR3 reads CSVKTGGTEAFF. The CDR3 DNA reads as TGCAGCGTTAAGACCGGAGGCACTGAAGCTTTCTTT. This chain connects TRBV29-1 to TRBJ1-1, with D uncertain. The CDR3 is 12 residues long. Germline values: CDR1 SQVTM, CDR2 ANQGSEA. Trimming shortened V by 5 bases and J by 4 bases, and 11 bases separated the two germline ends.

This chain links TRBV6-6 with TRBJ1-6; no clear D gene. The CDR3 has 13 residues. V was clipped by 4 bases and J by 15 bases, with 16 bases between them. From germline, CDR1 is MNHNY and CDR2 SVGAGI (reference sequence). CDR3 in amino acids: CASSSDWKVVLHF. CDR3 DNA sequence: TGTGCCAGCAGTTCCGATTGGAAGGTGGTCCTCCACTTT.

Only a few counts were recorded for this clonotype. V gene TRBV2 combines with J gene TRBJ2-1, with D possibly called TRBD1 or TRBD2 (5 bases each). CDR1 and CDR2 (germline): SNHLY, FYNNEI. CDR3 length: 15 residues. V lost 3 bases and J 4 bases, leaving 13 bases between the germline ends. For the CDR3, the DNA is TGTGCCAGCAGTGAGAACGGGGCGCGGTACAATGAGCAGTTCTTC. This sequence encodes CASSENGARYNEQFF.

This clonotype was counted only a few times. The gene calls are TRBV27 and TRBJ2-7; the D is unclear. Deletions cut 4 bases from V and 5 bases from J, with 6 bases between. Per germline, CDR1 MNHEY and CDR2 SMNVEV (reference sequence). This CDR3 comprises 11 residues. The CDR3 spells CASSSPHEQYF. For the CDR3, the DNA is TGTGCCAGCAGTTCCCCGCACGAGCAGTACTTC.

This clonotype was seen more than once but under ten times. This chain connects TRBV20-1 to TRBJ2-7; possibly TRBD1 or TRBD2 for D (6 bases each). Germline CDR1 reads DFQATT; CDR2 reads SNEGSKA (reference sequence). V dropped 1 base and J dropped 7 bases, with 23 bases sitting between them. The CDR3 sequence is 16 residues long. The CDR3 bases are TGCAGTGCTAGAGTACCCACCCGGGGGCCATTTAGTGAGCAGTACTTC. It translates to CSARVPTRGPFSEQYF.